Below, 19 T cell receptor beta chains from the same sample are listed, as sequenced in a study of technical replicates of blood from a handful of donors. Generated by immunoSEQ multiplex PCR, the TCRdb table keeps only in-frame clones and is missing some. The sample comprises approximately 44,000 clones, approximately 96% of which are singletons, and roughly 0.39% rests with the top ten. Sequencing was done on a sample of T cells isolated from PBMCs. These receptors all come from a human donor in good health.

The rearrangement uses TRBV19 and TRBJ1-2; 8 bases are a match to TRBD1. Unmatched junction bases numbered 6, after V lost 7 bases and J lost 2 bases. Germline V gene sequence: CDR1 LNHDA, CDR2 SQIVND (reference sequence). This CDR3 spans 14 amino acids. The CDR3 sequence: CASKGTGGNYGYTF. As DNA, the CDR3 is TGTGCCAGTAAAGGAACAGGGGGAAACTATGGCTACACCTTC.

The rearrangement links TRBV4-3 to TRBJ2-7; D uncertain. The CDR3 sequence is 13 residues long. Trimming left V 0 bases short and J 4 bases short, with 7 bases between. Per the germline V gene, CDR1 is LGHNA and CDR2 is YSLEER. CDR3 loop: CASSQDRRYEQYF. The DNA for the CDR3 is TGCGCCAGCAGCCAAGATCGCAGATACGAGCAGTACTTC.

This chain uses TRBV10-1 with TRBJ2-5, with TRBD1 as a possible D gene (6 bases). The length of the CDR3 is 12 residues. Per germline, CDR1 WNHNN and CDR2 SYGVQD (reference sequence). Trimming stripped 5 bases from V and 3 bases from J, with 7 bases between. CDR3 residues: CASSTGKETQYF. The DNA of the CDR3 is TGCGCCAGCAGTACAGGGAAAGAGACCCAGTACTTC.

The genes are TRBV6-5 and TRBJ2-7; TRBD2 aligns across 8 bases. This CDR3 spans 15 amino acids. CDR1 and CDR2 (germline): MNHEY, SVGAGI. Germline trimming cut 0 bases from V and 2 bases from J; bases unmatched to any gene: 3. This chain's CDR3 is CASSYSTGRAYEQYF. CDR3 nucleotides: TGTGCCAGCAGTTACTCGACCGGGAGGGCCTACGAGCAGTACTTC.

This clone was counted a single time. V gene TRBV7-2 combines with J gene TRBJ2-5; TRBD1 agrees at 8 bases. With V trimmed by 3 bases and J by 2 bases, 2 bases remained unmatched. CDR1 is SGHTA, CDR2 FQGNSA, per germline. The CDR3 runs 14 residues. CDR3 in amino acids: CASSFGTGQETQYF. In DNA, the CDR3 is TGTGCCAGCAGCTTTGGGACAGGTCAAGAGACCCAGTACTTC.

The chain joins TRBV4-1 to TRBJ2-1; 11 nucleotides align to TRBD2. Per germline, CDR1 MGHRA and CDR2 YSYEKL. J gave up 4 bases and V 2 bases, and 7 bases lay outside the gene matches. There are 17 residues in the CDR3. The CDR3 DNA sequence: TGCGCCAGCAGCCAAAAGCTACTAGCGGGGGAATACAATGAGCAGTTCTTC. Translated, it gives CASSQKLLAGEYNEQFF.

V and J are TRBV7-3 and TRBJ2-2, with TRBD2 matching over 8 bases. The length of the CDR3 is 19 residues. V dropped 1 base and J dropped 6; count of bases not matched to a gene: 16. CDR1 and CDR2 from the germline V gene are SGHTA and FQGTGA. CDR3: CASSLNAIAAGGGSGELFF. CDR3 DNA sequence: TGTGCCAGCAGCTTAAACGCTATTGCGGCGGGAGGAGGATCCGGGGAGCTGTTTTTT.

The genes are TRBV4-3 and TRBJ1-2, with D unresolved. From germline, CDR1 is LGHNA and CDR2 YSLEER. Trimming took off 2 bases at V and 0 bases at J, with 7 bases between the two ends. The CDR3 extends over 14 amino acids. CDR3 in DNA: TGCGCCAGCAGCCAACTCCCTTCTAACTATGGCTACACCTTC. It encodes CASSQLPSNYGYTF.

The J gene is TRBJ2-1, the V gene TRBV25-1; D might be TRBD2 (5 bases). V lost 5 bases and J lost 7, with 9 bases in between. There are 12 residues in the CDR3. Germline CDR1 is MGHDK and CDR2 is SYGVNS. CDR3 loop: CASSLWENEQFF. The CDR3 DNA follows: TGTGCCAGCAGTTTATGGGAGAATGAGCAGTTCTTC.

This clone showed up just once. This rearrangement joins TRBV30 to TRBJ2-7; D gene ambiguous. This CDR3 has 16 residues. Germline CDR1 and CDR2: GTSNPN and SVGIG (reference sequence). V lost 1 base to trimming and J lost 0 bases, with 16 bases between them. CDR3 loop: CAWSAERSWFSYEQYF. In DNA, the CDR3 is TGTGCCTGGAGTGCCGAACGCAGTTGGTTCTCCTACGAGCAGTACTTC.

V usage is TRBV28 and J usage is TRBJ2-7; D remains ambiguous. This CDR3 has 15 residues. Germline CDR1 reads MDHEN; CDR2 reads SYDVKM. V was clipped by 7 bases and J by 0 bases, with 16 bases between them. The CDR3 nucleotides are TGTGCCAGCACGTCCCCATTCTTGAGCTCCTACGAGCAGTACTTC. As protein: CASTSPFLSSYEQYF.

This clone was detected only a few times. The DNA for the CDR3 is TGCAGCGTTGAGCGGCCCGGGACAGATACGCAGTATTTT. It specifies CSVERPGTDTQYF. The J gene is TRBJ2-3, the V gene TRBV29-1; D is uncertain. The CDR3 sequence is 13 residues long. Deletions cut 3 bases from V and 3 bases from J, with 10 bases between. Germline V lookup: CDR1 SQVTM, CDR2 ANQGSEA.

The V call is TRBV11-3, the J call TRBJ2-1, with 11 nucleotides matching TRBD2. Per germline, CDR1 SGHNT and CDR2 YENEEA. The CDR3 covers 16 residues. J gave up 7 bases and V 5 bases, and 10 bases lay outside the gene matches. This CDR3 is CASSLGLLAGENEQFF. Here the CDR3 DNA reads TGTGCCAGCAGCCTTGGGTTACTAGCGGGAGAGAATGAGCAGTTCTTC. The full variable domain, its missing parts supplied by reference TRBV11-3 and TRBJ2-1, is EAGVVQSPRYKIIEKKQPVAFWCNPISGHNTLYWYLQNLGQGPELLIRYENEEAVDDSQLPKDRFSAERLKGVDSTLKIQPAELGDSAVYLCASSLGLLAGENEQFFGPGTRLTVL.

This clone appeared once. The chain couples TRBV19 to TRBJ1-2; the match to TRBD1 covers 10 bases. J lost 7 bases, V lost 3 bases, and 2 bases had no gene match. The germline V gene has CDR1 LNHDA and CDR2 SQIVND (reference sequence). The CDR3 runs to 13 residues. CDR3 in DNA: TGTGCCAGTAGTATGGACAGGGGGTTTGGCTACACCTTC. Encoded protein: CASSMDRGFGYTF.

A single count supports this clone. The chain recombines TRBV19 with TRBJ1-1; D gene uncertain. Germline CDR1 is LNHDA and CDR2 is SQIVND (reference sequence). The CDR3 is 13 residues long. V was cut by 7 bases and J by 0 bases, with 9 bases left in between. The CDR3 sequence: CASTLSLNTEAFF. CDR3 sequence (DNA): TGTGCCAGTACCTTGTCCCTGAACACTGAAGCTTTCTTT.

The chain links TRBV7-9 to TRBJ1-2; 7 bases agree with TRBD1. Germline V gene sequence: CDR1 SEHNR, CDR2 FQNEAQ (reference sequence). The CDR3 has 15 residues. Unmatched junction bases numbered 12, after V lost 8 bases and J lost 3 bases. This CDR3 reads CASGLILGTDYGYTF. CDR3 DNA sequence: TGTGCCAGCGGACTTATCCTAGGGACAGACTATGGCTACACCTTC. The whole variable domain, filled in from reference TRBV7-9 and TRBJ1-2, reads DTGVSQNPRHKITKRGQNVTFRCDPISEHNRLYWYRQTLGQGPEFLTYFQNEAQLEKSRLLSDRFSAERPKGSFSTLEIQRTEQGDSAMYLCASGLILGTDYGYTFGSGTRLTVV.

The gene calls are TRBV5-1 and TRBJ2-1; TRBD1 is a possible D gene (5 bases). Trimming took off 0 bases at V and 2 bases at J, with 6 bases between the two ends. This CDR3 has 14 amino acids. The germline CDR1 and CDR2 sequences are SGHRS and YFSETQ. CDR3 sequence: CASSLVTAYNEQFF. DNA of the CDR3: TGCGCCAGCAGCTTGGTGACAGCCTACAATGAGCAGTTCTTC.

The V and J genes are TRBV29-1 and TRBJ2-1; D not resolved. CDR1 is SQVTM, CDR2 ANQGSEA, per germline. Trimming pared 0 bases from V and 3 bases from J, leaving 6 bases between. The CDR3 spans 13 residues. For the CDR3, the DNA is TGCAGCGTTGAAGAGTCCGGCTACAATGAGCAGTTCTTC. Protein sequence: CSVEESGYNEQFF.

V is TRBV11-2 and J is TRBJ2-3, with a tentative D call TRBD1 (5 bases). CDR3 length: 14 amino acids. The V gene's germline CDR1 is SGHAT and CDR2 FQNNGV. V lost 0 bases and J lost 3, with 7 bases in between. CDR3 in DNA: TGTGCCAGCAGCTTAGAGGCAGGGACAGATACGCAGTATTTT. Translated: CASSLEAGTDTQYF.